A selection of T cell receptor beta chains follows, all from one sample in a study of beta chain features in type 1 diabetes. Here immunoSEQ multiplex PCR was the method, and the copy in TCRdb shows in-frame clones only, minus some. The sample contains over 200,000 clones, approximately 11% of which appear only once. Sequencing input: naive CD4+ T cells from blood. The source of these receptors is a man younger than 40 with type 1 diabetes. Each CDR3 is given with its conserved first and last residue. The D gene is left open where the match is weak. Not every row has a clone size; where given, it reads once, few, many or a size class.

13	once	TRBV7-9	TRBJ1-4	TRBD1	CATQRGQDEKLFF	TGTGCCACTCAAAGGGGGCAGGATGAAAAACTGTTTTTT
17	NA	TRBV7-2	TRBJ2-5	TRBD2	CASSLGLAGGFTETQYF	TGTGCCAGCAGCTTGGGACTAGCGGGGGGGTTTACGGAGACCCAGTACTTC
14	few	TRBV4-1	TRBJ1-4	NA	CASSRGATNEKLFF	TGCGCCAGCAGCCGAGGTGCAACTAATGAAAAACTGTTTTTT
15	NA	TRBV28	TRBJ1-1	TRBD1	CASISYPGQGYEAFF	TGTGCCAGCATAAGTTATCCAGGACAGGGATATGAAGCTTTCTTT
14	NA	TRBV11-3	TRBJ2-3	TRBD1	CASSSDRGTDTQYF	TGTGCCAGCAGCTCGGACAGGGGCACAGATACGCAGTATTTT
15	few	TRBV4-2	TRBJ2-1	TRBD1	CASSPRDRGSGEQFF	TGTGCCAGCAGCCCCCGGGACAGGGGCAGTGGGGAGCAGTTCTTC
13	NA	TRBV10-3	TRBJ2-1	TRBD2	CATYSGGPNEQFF	TGTGCCACCTATTCGGGGGGGCCAAATGAGCAGTTCTTC
15	few	TRBV30	TRBJ2-7	NA	CAWRRGGGLSYEQYF	TGTGCCTGGAGGAGGGGCGGGGGCCTCTCCTACGAGCAGTACTTC
13	NA	TRBV21-1	TRBJ1-1	NA	CASSRAGDTEAFF	TGTGCCAGCAGCCGCGCGGGGGACACTGAAGCTTTCTTT
13	NA	TRBV6-1	TRBJ2-5	NA	CASRQGAQETQYF	TGTGCCAGCAGGCAGGGTGCCCAAGAGACCCAGTACTTC
15	NA	TRBV5-1	TRBJ2-7	NA	CASSFQGGQPYEQYF	TGCGCCAGCAGCTTTCAGGGGGGACAGCCATACGAGCAGTACTTC
16	few	TRBV19	TRBJ1-6	TRBD1	CASSIAGTGYNSPLHF	TGTGCCAGTAGTATAGCCGGGACAGGTTATAATTCACCCCTCCACTTT
15	few	TRBV9	TRBJ2-1	TRBD2	CASSPSGGPYNEQFF	TGTGCCAGCAGCCCCAGCGGGGGACCCTACAATGAGCAGTTCTTC
15	few	TRBV28	TRBJ1-2	TRBD1	CASSLPRQGDYGYTF	TGTGCCAGCAGTTTACCCCGACAGGGGGACTATGGCTACACCTTC
16	NA	TRBV7-9	TRBJ2-3	TRBD2	CASSKGLAESTDTQYF	TGTGCCAGCAGCAAAGGACTAGCGGAGAGCACAGATACGCAGTATTTT
14	NA	TRBV10-3	TRBJ2-3	TRBD2	CAARLAGDSHTQYF	TGTGCCGCCCGACTAGCGGGGGACTCTCATACGCAGTATTTT
12	NA	TRBV2	TRBJ2-7	NA	CASTDRSYEQYF	TGTGCCAGCACCGACAGGTCCTACGAGCAGTACTTC
14	many	TRBV28	TRBJ2-3	NA	CASSLVTAWGTQYF	TGTGCCAGCAGTTTGGTGACAGCTTGGGGTACGCAGTATTTT
13	NA	TRBV19	TRBJ1-1	NA	CASSIVGGTEAFF	TGTGCCAGTAGTATAGTGGGGGGCACTGAAGCTTTCTTT
15	NA	TRBV5-1	TRBJ1-6	NA	CASSLEGQGSSPLHF	TGCGCCAGCAGCTTGGAAGGACAAGGCTCCTCACCCCTCCACTTT